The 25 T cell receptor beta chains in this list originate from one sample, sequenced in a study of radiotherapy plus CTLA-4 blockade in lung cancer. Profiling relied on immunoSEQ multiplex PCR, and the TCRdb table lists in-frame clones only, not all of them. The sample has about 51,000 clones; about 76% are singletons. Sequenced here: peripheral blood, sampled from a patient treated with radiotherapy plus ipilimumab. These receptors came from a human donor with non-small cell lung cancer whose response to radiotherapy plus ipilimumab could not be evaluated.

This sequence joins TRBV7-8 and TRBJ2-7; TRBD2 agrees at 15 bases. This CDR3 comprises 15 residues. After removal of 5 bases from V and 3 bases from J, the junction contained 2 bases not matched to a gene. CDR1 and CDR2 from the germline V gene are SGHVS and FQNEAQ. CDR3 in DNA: TGTGCCAGCAGCCCGGGACTAGCGGGAGGCTACGAGCAGTACTTC. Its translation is CASSPGLAGGYEQYF.

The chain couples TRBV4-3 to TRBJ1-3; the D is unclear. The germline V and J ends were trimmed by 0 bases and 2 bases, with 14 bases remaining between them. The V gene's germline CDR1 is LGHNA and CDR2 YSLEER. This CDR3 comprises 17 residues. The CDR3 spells CASSQDSREWAGNTIYF. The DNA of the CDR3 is TGCGCCAGCAGCCAAGATAGTAGGGAGTGGGCTGGAAACACCATATATTTT.

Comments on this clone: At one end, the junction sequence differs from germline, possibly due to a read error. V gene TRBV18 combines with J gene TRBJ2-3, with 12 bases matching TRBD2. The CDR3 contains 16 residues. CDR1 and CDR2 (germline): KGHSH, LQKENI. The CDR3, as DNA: TGTGCCAGCTCGCCACGACTAGCGGGGGGCACAGATACGCAGTATTTT. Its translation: CASSPRLAGGTDTQYF.

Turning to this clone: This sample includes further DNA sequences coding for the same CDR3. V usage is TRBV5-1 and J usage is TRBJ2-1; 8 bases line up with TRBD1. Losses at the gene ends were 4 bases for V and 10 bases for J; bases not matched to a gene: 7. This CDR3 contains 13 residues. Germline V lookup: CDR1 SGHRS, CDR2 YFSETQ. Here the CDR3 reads CASSLGQGDEQFF. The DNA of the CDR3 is TGCGCCAGCAGCCTAGGACAGGGCGACGAGCAGTTCTTC.

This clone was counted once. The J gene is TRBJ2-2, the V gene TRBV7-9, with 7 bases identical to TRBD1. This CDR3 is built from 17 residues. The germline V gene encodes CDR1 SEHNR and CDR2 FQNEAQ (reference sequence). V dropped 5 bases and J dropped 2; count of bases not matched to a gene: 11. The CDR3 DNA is TGTGCCAGCAGCCCCCGGGGACAGCGAACCAACACCGGGGAGCTGTTTTTT. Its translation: CASSPRGQRTNTGELFF. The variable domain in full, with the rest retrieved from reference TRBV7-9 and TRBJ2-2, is DTGVSQNPRHKITKRGQNVTFRCDPISEHNRLYWYRQTLGQGPEFLTYFQNEAQLEKSRLLSDRFSAERPKGSFSTLEIQRTEQGDSAMYLCASSPRGQRTNTGELFFGEGSRLTVL.

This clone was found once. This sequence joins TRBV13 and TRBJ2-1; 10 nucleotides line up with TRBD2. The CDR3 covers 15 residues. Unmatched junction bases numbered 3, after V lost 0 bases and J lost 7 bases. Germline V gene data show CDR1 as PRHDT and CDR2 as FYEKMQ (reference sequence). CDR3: CASSLGSGGGNEQFF. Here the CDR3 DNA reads TGTGCCAGCAGCTTAGGAAGCGGGGGGGGGAATGAGCAGTTCTTC.

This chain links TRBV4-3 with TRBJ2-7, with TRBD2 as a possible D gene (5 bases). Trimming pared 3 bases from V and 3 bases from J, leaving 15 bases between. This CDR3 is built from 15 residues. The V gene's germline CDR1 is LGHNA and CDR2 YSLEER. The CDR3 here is CASSQRASTIYEQYF. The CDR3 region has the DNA TGCGCCAGCAGCCAGAGGGCTAGTACCATCTACGAGCAGTACTTC.

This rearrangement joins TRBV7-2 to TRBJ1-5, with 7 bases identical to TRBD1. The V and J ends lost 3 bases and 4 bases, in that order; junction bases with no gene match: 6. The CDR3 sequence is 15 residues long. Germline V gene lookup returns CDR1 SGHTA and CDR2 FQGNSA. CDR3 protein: CASSFGDRKNQPQHF. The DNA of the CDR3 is TGTGCCAGCAGCTTTGGGGACAGAAAAAATCAGCCCCAGCATTTT. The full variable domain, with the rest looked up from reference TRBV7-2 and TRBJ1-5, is GAGVSQSPSNKVTEKGKDVELRCDPISGHTALYWYRQSLGQGLEFLIYFQGNSAPDKSGLPSDRFSAERTGGSVSTLTIQRTQQEDSAVYLCASSFGDRKNQPQHFGDGTRLSIL.

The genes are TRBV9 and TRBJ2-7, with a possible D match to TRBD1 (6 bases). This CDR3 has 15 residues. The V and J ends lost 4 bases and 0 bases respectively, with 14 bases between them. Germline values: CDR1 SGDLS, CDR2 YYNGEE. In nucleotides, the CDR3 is TGTGCCAGCAGCACCGACTTGGACAGCTCCTACGAGCAGTACTTC. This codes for CASSTDLDSSYEQYF.

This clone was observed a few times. The CDR3 spells CASSNQGSRYDGYTF. The CDR3 DNA is TGTGCCAGCAGCAACCAGGGTAGTAGATACGATGGCTACACCTTC. The chain joins TRBV7-9 to TRBJ1-2, with D perhaps TRBD1 (5 bases). This CDR3 has 15 amino acids. V gave up 5 bases and J gave up 6 bases, with 19 bases separating them. Per germline, CDR1 SEHNR and CDR2 FQNEAQ (reference sequence).

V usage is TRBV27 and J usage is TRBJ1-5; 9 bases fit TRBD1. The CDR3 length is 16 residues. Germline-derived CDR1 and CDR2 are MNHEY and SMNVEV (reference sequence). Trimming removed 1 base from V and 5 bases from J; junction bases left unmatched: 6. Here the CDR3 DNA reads TGTGCCAGCAGTTTATGGTGGGGACAGGGAGATCAGCCCCAGCATTTT. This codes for CASSLWWGQGDQPQHF.

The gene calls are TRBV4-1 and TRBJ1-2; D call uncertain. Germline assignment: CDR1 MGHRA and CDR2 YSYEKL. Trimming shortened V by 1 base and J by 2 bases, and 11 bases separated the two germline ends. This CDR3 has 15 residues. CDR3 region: CASSQGAGLNYGYTF. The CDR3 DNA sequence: TGCGCCAGCAGCCAAGGGGCCGGATTAAACTATGGCTACACCTTC.

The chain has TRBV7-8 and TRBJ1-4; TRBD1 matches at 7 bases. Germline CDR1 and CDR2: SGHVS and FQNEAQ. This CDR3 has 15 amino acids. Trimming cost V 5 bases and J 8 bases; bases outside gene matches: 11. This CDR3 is CASSPQGMGREKLFF. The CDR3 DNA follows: TGTGCCAGCAGCCCACAGGGGATGGGGAGGGAAAAACTGTTTTTT. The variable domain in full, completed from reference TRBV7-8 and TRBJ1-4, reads GAGVSQSPRYKVAKRGQDVALRCDPISGHVSLFWYQQALGQGPEFLTYFQNEAQLDKSGLPSDRFFAERPEGSVSTLKIQRTQQEDSAVYLCASSPQGMGREKLFFGSGTQLSVL.

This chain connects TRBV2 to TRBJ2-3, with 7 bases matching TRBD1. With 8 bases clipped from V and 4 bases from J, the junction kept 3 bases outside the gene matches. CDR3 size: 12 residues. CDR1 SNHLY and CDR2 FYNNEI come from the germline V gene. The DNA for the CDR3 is TGTGCCAGCGACAGGGCAGCAGATACGCAGTATTTT. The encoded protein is CASDRAADTQYF.

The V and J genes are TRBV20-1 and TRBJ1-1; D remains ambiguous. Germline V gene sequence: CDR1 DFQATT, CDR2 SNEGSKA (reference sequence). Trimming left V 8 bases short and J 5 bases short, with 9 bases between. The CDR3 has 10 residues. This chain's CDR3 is CSPEVTEAFF. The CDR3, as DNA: TGCAGTCCCGAGGTAACTGAAGCTTTCTTT.

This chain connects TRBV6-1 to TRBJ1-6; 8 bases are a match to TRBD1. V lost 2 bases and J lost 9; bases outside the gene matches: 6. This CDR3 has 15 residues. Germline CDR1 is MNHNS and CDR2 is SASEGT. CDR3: CASSESGQGASPLHF. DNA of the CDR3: TGTGCCAGCAGTGAATCGGGGCAGGGGGCTTCACCCCTCCACTTT.

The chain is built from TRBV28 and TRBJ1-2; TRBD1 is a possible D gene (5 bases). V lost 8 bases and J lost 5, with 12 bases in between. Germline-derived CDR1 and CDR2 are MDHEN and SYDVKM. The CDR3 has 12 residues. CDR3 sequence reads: CASAGGIYGYTF. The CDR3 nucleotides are TGTGCCAGCGCCGGGGGTATATATGGCTACACCTTC.

The DNA for the CDR3 is TGCGCCAGCAGTCACTTCGAACTCCCGGGGGACGAGCAGTACTTC. Translation gives CASSHFELPGDEQYF. The V call is TRBV23-1, the J call TRBJ2-7; a possible D gene is TRBD2 (6 bases). TRBV23-1 is designated an ORF whose function remains uncertain. The CDR3 is made up of 15 amino acids. V lost 3 bases and J 5 bases, leaving 17 bases between the germline ends.

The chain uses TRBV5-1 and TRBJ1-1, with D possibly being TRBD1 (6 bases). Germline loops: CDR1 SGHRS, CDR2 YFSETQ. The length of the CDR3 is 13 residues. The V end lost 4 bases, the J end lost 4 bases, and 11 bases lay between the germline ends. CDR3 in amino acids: CASSQTGTTEAFF. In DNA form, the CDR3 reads TGCGCCAGCAGCCAAACAGGGACCACTGAAGCTTTCTTT.

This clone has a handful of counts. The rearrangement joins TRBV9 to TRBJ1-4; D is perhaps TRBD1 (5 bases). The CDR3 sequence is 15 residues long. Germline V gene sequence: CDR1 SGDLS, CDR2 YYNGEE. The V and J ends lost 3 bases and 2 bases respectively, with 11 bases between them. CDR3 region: CASSGSGFTNEKLFF. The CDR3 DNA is TGTGCCAGCAGCGGTTCAGGGTTCACTAATGAAAAACTGTTTTTT.

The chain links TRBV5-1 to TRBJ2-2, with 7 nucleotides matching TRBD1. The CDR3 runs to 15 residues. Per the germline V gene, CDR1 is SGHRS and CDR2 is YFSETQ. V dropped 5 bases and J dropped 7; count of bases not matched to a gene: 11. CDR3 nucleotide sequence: TGCGCCAGCAGTTCCGACAGGGATACCGGCGGGGAGCTGTTTTTT. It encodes CASSSDRDTGGELFF.

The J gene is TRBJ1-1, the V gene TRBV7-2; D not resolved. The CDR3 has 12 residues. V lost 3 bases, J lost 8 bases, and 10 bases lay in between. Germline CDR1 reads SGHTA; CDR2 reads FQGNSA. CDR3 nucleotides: TGTGCCAGCAGCTTGAGGGAAACCGAAGCTTTCTTT. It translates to CASSLRETEAFF. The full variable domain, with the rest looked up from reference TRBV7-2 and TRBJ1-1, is GAGVSQSPSNKVTEKGKDVELRCDPISGHTALYWYRQSLGQGLEFLIYFQGNSAPDKSGLPSDRFSAERTGGSVSTLTIQRTQQEDSAVYLCASSLRETEAFFGQGTRLTVV.

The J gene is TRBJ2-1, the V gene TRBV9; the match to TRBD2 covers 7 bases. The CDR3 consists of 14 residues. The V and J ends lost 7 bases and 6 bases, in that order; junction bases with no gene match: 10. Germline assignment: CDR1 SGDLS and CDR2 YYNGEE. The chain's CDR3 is CASSSGGGLNEQFF. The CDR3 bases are TGTGCCAGCTCTTCCGGGGGAGGGCTCAATGAGCAGTTCTTC.

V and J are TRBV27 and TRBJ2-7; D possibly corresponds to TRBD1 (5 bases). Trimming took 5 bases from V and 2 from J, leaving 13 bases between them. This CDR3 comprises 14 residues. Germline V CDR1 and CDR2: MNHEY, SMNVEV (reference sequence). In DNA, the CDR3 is TGTGCCAGCAGTCCCCACAGGCACCCCTACGAGCAGTACTTC. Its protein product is CASSPHRHPYEQYF.

CDR3 bases: TGTGCCAGAAGCCGCCCCTTCGCCATAGCCTCCTACGAGCAGTACTTC. It translates to CARSRPFAIASYEQYF. The chain is built from TRBV5-3 and TRBJ2-7, with unresolved D. TRBV5-3 is noted as an ORF with a role that remains uncertain. Between the trimmed V and J ends, which lost 4 bases and 0 bases, there was a span of 17 bases. The CDR3 is 16 amino acids.